Listed here are 5 T cell receptor beta chains from one sample, sequenced in a study of T cell changes during pregnancy in multiple sclerosis. Only in-frame clones appear in the TCRdb table, and some are missing; sequencing was by immunoSEQ multiplex PCR. The data show 75,000 to 100,000 clones, with 92% seen just once and about 2% held by the top ten. The specimen comprised peripheral blood, sampled after pregnancy. The origin of the receptors is a female donor in good health, enrolled as a control in a pregnancy study.

The chain combines TRBV6-1 with TRBJ1-6; D gene unclear. This CDR3 spans 17 amino acids. CDR1 and CDR2 from the germline V gene are MNHNS and SASEGT. V was trimmed by 6 bases and J by 7 bases, leaving 22 bases between them. The CDR3 loop is CASSEMFRKSRNSPLHF. The CDR3 DNA follows: TGTGCCAGCAGCGAAATGTTTCGTAAAAGCAGGAATTCACCCCTCCACTTT.

This clone appeared once. The CDR3 spells CASSVGGLDSPLHF. The CDR3, as DNA: TGTGCCAGCAGCGTAGGGGGCCTCGATTCACCCCTCCACTTT. The chain joins TRBV9 to TRBJ1-6; D is perhaps TRBD1 (5 bases). The CDR3 runs to 14 residues. The ends were cut back, 0 bases at V and 8 bases at J, with 9 bases in the middle. In germline, CDR1 is SGDLS, CDR2 YYNGEE.

The rearrangement joins TRBV21-1 to TRBJ2-7; the D segment call TRBD2 is taken from the table without a DNA check. TRBV21-1 has pseudogene status. CDR3 length: 16 amino acids. This chain's CDR3 is CASSKGWRVPRYEQYF. The CDR3 nucleotides read TGTGCCAGCAGCAAAGGATGGAGAGTCCCACGATACGAGCAGTACTTC.

The chain links TRBV19 to TRBJ2-1, with TRBD2 matching over 13 bases. Germline V gene sequence: CDR1 LNHDA, CDR2 SQIVND (reference sequence). The V and J ends lost 3 bases and 9 bases, in that order; junction bases with no gene match: 5. CDR3 size: 15 residues. CDR3 nucleotide sequence: TGTGCCAGTAGTATGACTAGCGGGAGGATCGGTGAGCAGTTCTTC. It specifies CASSMTSGRIGEQFF.

The chain is built from TRBV10-3 and TRBJ1-2; 7 nucleotides align to TRBD1. Germline lookup yields CDR1 ENHRY and CDR2 SYGVKD. Trimming cost V 4 bases and J 4 bases; bases outside gene matches: 21. The CDR3 sequence is 19 residues long. CDR3 nucleotide sequence: TGTGCCATCAGTGGCAACCCTACTGGACAGGACCCAAACCTCTATGGCTACACCTTC. Translated, it gives CAISGNPTGQDPNLYGYTF.